These T cell receptor beta chains were read from a single sample in a study of blood T cell repertoires in COVID-19. Method: immunoSEQ multiplex PCR; TCRdb's copy keeps in-frame clones and lacks some. The data contain a few hundred thousand clones, about 80% of them singletons. Sequencing was carried out using PBMCs or T cells enriched from blood (not recorded which). These receptors were taken from a man aged 50 or older who had recovered from COVID-19. CDR3s include the opening cysteine and the closing phenylalanine or tryptophan. A D gene is named only where the DNA matches it firmly. Clone size is shown for a subset of rows, as once, few, many or a class of expanded clone.

CASSRGVYEQYF	TGTGCCAGCAGCCGGGGGGTCTACGAGCAGTACTTC	TRBV3-1/TRBV3-2	TRBJ2-7	-	-
CASSLPADRESYEQYF	TGCGCCAGCAGCCTCCCGGCCGACAGGGAGTCCTACGAGCAGTACTTC	TRBV5-1	TRBJ2-7	TRBD1	-
CATSRGTGELFF	TGTGCCACCAGCCGGGGCACCGGGGAGCTGTTTTTT	TRBV24-1	TRBJ2-2	-	many
CASSLGTRNQPQHF	TGTGCCAGCAGCCTCGGGACTCGCAATCAGCCCCAGCATTTT	TRBV7-8	TRBJ1-5	-	-
CASSQAVPGANVLTF	TGTGCCAGCAGCCAAGCGGTGCCTGGGGCCAACGTCCTGACTTTC	TRBV3-1/TRBV3-2	TRBJ2-6	-	-
CASSQEGKLAGERNTGELFF	TGTGCCAGCAGCCAAGAAGGTAAGCTAGCGGGAGAAAGGAACACCGGGGAGCTGTTTTTT	TRBV3-1/TRBV3-2	TRBJ2-2	TRBD2	-
CSVVRATSYEQYF	TGCAGCGTTGTGCGGGCTACCTCCTACGAGCAGTACTTC	TRBV29-1	TRBJ2-7	-	-
CAISPGQGDSPLHF	TGTGCCATCAGCCCGGGACAGGGGGATTCACCCCTCCACTTT	TRBV10-3	TRBJ1-6	TRBD1	-
CASSKTANTGELFF	TGTGCCAGCAGCAAGACAGCGAACACCGGGGAGCTGTTTTTT	TRBV11-2	TRBJ2-2	-	-
CASSSTGTGGNSPLHF	TGTGCCAGCAGCTCTACCGGGACAGGGGGGAATTCACCCCTCCACTTT	TRBV7-9	TRBJ1-6	TRBD1	-
CASSQAGSDGYGYTF	TGCGCCAGCAGCCAAGCGGGGTCGGATGGCTATGGCTACACCTTC	TRBV4-3	TRBJ1-2	-	-
CAWSGRAGARTDTQYF	TGTGCCTGGAGTGGCCGAGCGGGGGCCCGCACAGATACGCAGTATTTT	TRBV30	TRBJ2-3	TRBD2	-
CASSPPQVSYNEQFF	TGTGCCAGCTCACCACCTCAGGTTTCCTACAATGAGCAGTTCTTC	TRBV18	TRBJ2-1	-	-
CASSLGGFGGAGETQYF	TGTGCCAGCAGCTTGGGTGGTTTTGGGGGGGCTGGAGAGACCCAGTACTTC	TRBV5-4	TRBJ2-5	-	few
CASSPVEGAGTDTQYF	TGTGCCAGCTCACCGGTCGAGGGAGCAGGCACAGATACGCAGTATTTT	TRBV18	TRBJ2-3	-	-
CASRPHRGAYNEQFF	TGTGCCAGCAGGCCCCACAGGGGAGCCTATAATGAGCAGTTCTTC	TRBV28	TRBJ2-1	TRBD1	-
CASSPRRVPEYF	TGTGCCAGCAGCCCAAGGAGGGTTCCGGAGTACTTC	TRBV7-9	TRBJ2-7	-	-
CASSLARTSGDSYNEQFF	TGTGCCAGCAGCTTGGCTAGGACTAGCGGAGACTCCTACAATGAGCAGTTCTTC	TRBV11-2	TRBJ2-1	TRBD2	-
CASQIVGRGNEKLFF	TGCGCCAGCCAAATCGTGGGAAGGGGGAATGAAAAACTGTTTTTT	TRBV5-1	TRBJ1-4	-	once
CASSSPRGQGPKNEQYF	TGTGCCAGCAGCTCCCCCCGGGGACAGGGTCCTAAGAACGAGCAGTACTTC	TRBV11-2	TRBJ2-7	TRBD1	-
CASRSSIGGSNSPLHF	TGTGCCAGCAGGAGTTCCATAGGGGGTTCGAATTCACCCCTCCACTTT	TRBV5-4	TRBJ1-6	-	-
CASSNLVRKAFF	TGTGCCAGCAGTAACTTAGTCAGGAAAGCTTTCTTT	TRBV27	TRBJ1-1	-	-
CASSSLEAGRSGEQYF	TGTGCCAGCAGTTCTCTCGAAGCGGGCCGTTCGGGGGAGCAGTACTTC	TRBV25-1	TRBJ2-7	-	few
CAIQSRQGMTEAFF	TGTGCCATTCAGAGTAGACAGGGAATGACTGAAGCTTTCTTT	TRBV6-5	TRBJ1-1	TRBD1	-
CATSRRTSGRGEQFF	TGTGCCACCAGCAGAAGGACTAGCGGGAGGGGTGAGCAGTTCTTC	TRBV15	TRBJ2-1	TRBD2	-
CASTSPGTGISGNTIYF	TGTGCCAGTACCAGTCCCGGGACAGGGATATCCGGAAACACCATATATTTT	TRBV19	TRBJ1-3	TRBD1	-
CASNVQGSDGNTIYF	TGTGCCAGCAATGTACAGGGATCTGATGGAAACACCATATATTTT	TRBV28	TRBJ1-3	-	-
CASISGGDTQYF	TGTGCCAGCATCTCAGGGGGGGATACGCAGTATTTT	TRBV11-3	TRBJ2-3	-	-
CAISGGLAGEQYF	TGTGCCATCAGTGGAGGACTAGCGGGCGAGCAGTACTTC	TRBV10-3	TRBJ2-7	TRBD2	once
CASSESTGGEKLFF	TGTGCCAGCAGTGAGTCTACAGGGGGTGAAAAACTGTTTTTT	TRBV6-1	TRBJ1-4	TRBD1	-
CASSPTGFATNEKLFF	TGCGCCAGCAGCCCCACGGGGTTTGCAACTAATGAAAAACTGTTTTTT	TRBV4-3	TRBJ1-4	-	-
CASSFARPSTDTQYF	TGTGCCAGCAGTTTTGCGCGGCCTAGCACAGATACGCAGTATTTT	TRBV27	TRBJ2-3	-	-
CASSLGGGKPYEQYF	TGTGCCAGTAGTCTTGGAGGGGGCAAGCCCTACGAGCAGTACTTC	TRBV19	TRBJ2-7	-	-
CAISEYTGGTEAFF	TGTGCCATCAGTGAGTACACAGGGGGGACTGAAGCTTTCTTT	TRBV10-3	TRBJ1-1	TRBD1	-
CASSPPAGRVGFSGNTIYF	TGTGCCAGCAGCCCCCCCGCGGGGAGGGTTGGATTCTCTGGAAACACCATATATTTT	TRBV3-1/TRBV3-2	TRBJ1-3	-	few
CASSQGSGGEKLFF	TGTGCCAGCAGCCAAGGGTCAGGTGGTGAAAAACTGTTTTTT	TRBV4-2	TRBJ1-4	-	-
CASSDLTDLGNTIYF	TGTGCCAGCAGCGATCTAACAGACCTCGGAAACACCATATATTTT	TRBV5-4	TRBJ1-3	-	-
CASSKGHSHTEAFF	TGTGCCAGCAGCAAAGGTCACAGTCACACTGAAGCTTTCTTT	TRBV21-1	TRBJ1-1	-	once
CATLAPGLAGSSYEQYF	TGTGCCACCTTAGCCCCCGGACTAGCGGGGAGCTCCTACGAGCAGTACTTC	TRBV6-4	TRBJ2-7	TRBD2	-
CASRMGAGNTIYF	TGTGCCAGCAGGATGGGGGCCGGAAACACCATATATTTT	TRBV28	TRBJ1-3	-	-
CASSQDRFGGELFF	TGTGCCAGCAGCCAAGATCGGTTCGGCGGGGAGCTGTTTTTT	TRBV4-2	TRBJ2-2	-	-
CASSLPTSEAFF	TGTGCCAGCAGTTTACCGACATCTGAAGCTTTCTTT	TRBV12-3/TRBV12-4	TRBJ1-1	-	-
CASSLWEDAEQFF	TGTGCCAGCAGCTTATGGGAGGATGCTGAGCAGTTCTTC	TRBV11-1	TRBJ2-1	-	-
CASSRHGQGRAKLFF	TGTGCCAGCAGCCGTCATGGACAGGGGCGGGCAAAACTGTTTTTT	TRBV3-1/TRBV3-2	TRBJ1-4	TRBD1	-
CASSRTGGPIYEQFF	TGTGCCAGCAGTAGGACGGGGGGGCCTATATATGAGCAGTTCTTC	TRBV27	TRBJ2-1	TRBD2	-
CAISESPAQATAYGYTF	TGTGCCATCAGTGAGTCCCCGGCGCAGGCGACGGCCTATGGCTACACCTTC	TRBV10-3	TRBJ1-2	-	once
CASILGGSTNQPQHF	TGTGCCAGCATCCTCGGGGGTTCGACAAATCAGCCCCAGCATTTT	TRBV28	TRBJ1-5	-	-
CASSPGTSGEQYF	TGCGCCAGCAGCCCCGGGACTAGTGGCGAGCAGTACTTC	TRBV5-1	TRBJ2-7	TRBD2	-
CSASQAGGLTDTQYF	TGCAGTGCTAGTCAAGCGGGGGGGCTCACAGATACGCAGTATTTT	TRBV20-1	TRBJ2-3	TRBD2	-